The 7 T cell receptor beta chains reported below all come from one sample, sequenced in a study of blood T cell repertoires in COVID-19. The table came from immunoSEQ multiplex PCR; TCRdb's copy has only in-frame clones and leaves some out. This sample yields a few hundred thousand clones, of which around 86% are seen a single time; around 3% belongs to the top ten. The sample consisted of peripheral blood. The source is a human donor in a cohort sampled during active COVID-19.

V gene TRBV25-1 combines with J gene TRBJ1-3; 7 bases are shared with TRBD1. The junction had 3 bases not matched to a gene; V was cut back by 7 bases and J by 0 bases. The V gene's germline CDR1 is MGHDK and CDR2 SYGVNS. The CDR3 spans 14 residues. The CDR3 DNA reads as TGTGCCAGCACACAGGGGTACTCTGGAAACACCATATATTTT. Protein sequence: CASTQGYSGNTIYF.

This clone was seen repeatedly, ten times or more. Distinct nucleotide sequences in the sample also encode this CDR3. CDR3 DNA: TGTGCCAGCAGATCGGGACTAGCGGGAGGCCACTCCTACGAGCAGTACTTC. This sequence encodes CASRSGLAGGHSYEQYF. The gene calls are TRBV11-2 and TRBJ2-7; 15 bases align to TRBD2. Germline CDR1 and CDR2: SGHAT and FQNNGV. V lost 6 bases and J lost 0; bases outside the gene matches: 6. This CDR3 is 17 amino acids long.

The chain is built from TRBV5-1 and TRBJ2-1; TRBD2 agrees at 12 bases. V lost 4 bases and J lost 16; bases outside the gene matches: 12. From germline, CDR1 is SGHRS and CDR2 YFSETQ. This CDR3 has 14 amino acids. This chain's CDR3 is CASSAASGRAGGFF. The CDR3, as DNA: TGCGCCAGCAGCGCAGCTAGCGGGAGGGCCGGCGGTTTCTTC.

About this clone: The sample holds other DNA sequences that translate to the same CDR3. The rearrangement links TRBV3-1 (or the pseudogene TRBV3-2) to TRBJ1-2, with a weak D call TRBD1 (6 bases). The V end lost 4 bases, the J end lost 4 bases, and 10 bases lay between the germline ends. CDR1 is LGHDT, CDR2 YNNKEL, per germline (reference sequence). There are 13 residues in the CDR3. The CDR3 is CASSPETGYGYTF. For the CDR3, the DNA is TGTGCCAGCAGCCCGGAGACAGGCTATGGCTACACCTTC.

The genes are TRBV6-5 and TRBJ2-7; maybe TRBD1 (6 bases). Germline values: CDR1 MNHEY, CDR2 SVGAGI. The CDR3 length is 14 residues. V was clipped by 5 bases and J by 3 bases, with 14 bases between them. CDR3 bases: TGTGCCAGCAGTAAGACAGGTTCGGTCTACGAGCAGTACTTC. Protein product: CASSKTGSVYEQYF.

The CDR3 bases are TGTGCCAGCAATGATCAGGGTAACGCTGGGGCCAACGTCCTGACTTTC. It translates to CASNDQGNAGANVLTF. The rearrangement links TRBV2 to TRBJ2-6; D possibly corresponds to TRBD1 (5 bases). CDR1 is SNHLY and CDR2 is FYNNEI in the germline V gene. V shed 7 bases and J shed 2 bases, with 15 bases lying between them. CDR3 size: 16 residues.

In DNA form, the CDR3 reads TGCGCCAGCAGCTTAACAGACAGGAACACTGAAGCTTTCTTT. This encodes CASSLTDRNTEAFF. This chain links TRBV5-1 with TRBJ1-1, with a weak D call TRBD1 (5 bases). V lost 2 bases and J lost 1, with 9 bases in between. This CDR3 region has 14 residues. Germline V gene data show CDR1 as SGHRS and CDR2 as YFSETQ.